This entry describes one T cell receptor beta chain. Which antigen it targets is not known. No base quality information exists; no much larger clone differs at one position. These data are taken from a study of T-cell reconstitution after alpha-beta-depleted transplantation in children (dated by TCRdb to the mid-2010s). Concerning the study at large: T-cell immune reconstitution after TCRalphabeta/CD19-depleted allogeneic hematopoietic cell transplantation in children was quantitatively tracked in the study by means of TCR repertoire profiling.

V loses 1 base of germline sequence and J loses 6 bases, and the interval between the two ends is 9 bases. From the cysteine up to the phenylalanine, the CDR3 has a length of 14 residues. Of all the DNA, just the CDR3 is kept, 42 bases in frame from base 1. CDR1 and CDR2 were assigned from the germline V gene as MDHEN and SYDVKM. What the work shows at the level of the full study, not this receptor alone: Apparently early alphabetaT-cell count recovery about two months after transplant reportedly relied on only several hundred rapidly expanded clones derived from non-depleted graft cells. Over subsequent months, a decline in hyperexpanded clone frequencies was noted, and after one year, T-cell counts and TCRbeta diversity were mostly ascribed to newly produced T cells. In some patients, high TCRbeta diversity at day 60 was attributed to recipient T cells and intrathymic progenitors that had survived conditioning.

The library was built by means of PCR. The reads were generated on an Illumina HiSeq 2500. TCR libraries were prepared with molecular barcoding, using unique molecular identifiers to normalize TCRbeta repertoire quantification. In TCRdb, the public reads were trimmed at Q25 with fastp and aligned with MiXCR, with productive beta chains retained. Each CDR3 protein gets just one entry, which takes the most common genes and DNA from the rows behind it. The sample records some 440,000 distinct CDR3 sequences, about 16% of which are singletons. Of the sample, 29% is held by the ten largest clones. The treatment or condition label of this sample denotes: allogeneic hematopoietic cell transplantation with graft depleted of TCRalphabeta T cells and CD19 B cells. The children who served as transplant recipients had been given grafts of TCRalphabeta/CD19-depleted allogeneic hematopoietic cells.

The TCR sequence derives from a boy younger than two who had a stem cell transplant for Wiskott-Aldrich syndrome, so the T cells may come from the graft donor. The sample consisted of PBMCs, mostly from graft donor cells, taken 360 days after TCRalphabeta/CD19-depleted stem cell transplant. The chain employs TRBV28 and TRBJ2-2; TRBD2 is a weak D gene call, 5 bases matching. The sequenced DNA: TGTGCCAGCAGTTTATTGAGGGAAGCCGGGGAGCTGTTTTTT. Its product reads: CASSLLREAGELFF.